This T cell receptor (beta chain) was profiled in a study of OX40 agonist ivuxolimab in advanced cancers. The assay was immunoSEQ multiplex PCR, and TCRdb's table has in-frame clones only and misses some. Of approximately 35,000 clones in the sample, roughly 77% were seen once. Germline CDR1 is MNHEY and CDR2 is SVGAGI. Deletions cut 6 bases from V and 3 bases from J, with 11 bases between. The CDR3 is 13 residues long. Material: CD4+ or CD8+ T cells sorted from blood, obtained in a trial of the OX40 agonist ivuxolimab. The genes are TRBV6-5 and TRBJ1-1, with TRBD1 as a possible D gene (6 bases). This TCR derives from an adult with an advanced solid tumor such as melanoma, head and neck, liver or kidney cancer. The CDR3 region has the DNA TGTGCCAGCAGACAACAGGGATACACTGAAGCTTTCTTT. Its translation is CASRQQGYTEAFF.